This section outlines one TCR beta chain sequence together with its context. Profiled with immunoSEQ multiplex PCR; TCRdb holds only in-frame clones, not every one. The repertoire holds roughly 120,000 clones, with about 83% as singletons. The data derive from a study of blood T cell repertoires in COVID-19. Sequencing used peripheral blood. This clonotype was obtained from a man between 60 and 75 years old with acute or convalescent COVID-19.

The CDR3 region has the DNA TGTGCCAGCTCCCTAGCGATCTCCTACGAGCAGTACTTC. Translating gives CASSLAISYEQYF. This chain joins TRBV28 and TRBJ2-7; D possibly corresponds to TRBD2 (6 bases). The germline V gene encodes CDR1 MDHEN and CDR2 SYDVKM. The CDR3 covers 13 residues. With 8 bases removed from V and 0 bases from J, the gap between germline ends came to 11 bases. Full variable domain (missing parts from reference TRBV28 and TRBJ2-7): DVKVTQSSRYLVKRTGEKVFLECVQDMDHENMFWYRQDPGLGLRLIYFSYDVKMKEKGDIPEGYSVSREKKERFSLILESASTNQTSMYLCASSLAISYEQYFGPGTRLTVT.